These T cell receptor beta chains were read from a single sample in a study of post-analysis software for immune sequencing data. TCRdb re-called the PCR reads through MiXCR, storing one row per CDR3 protein. The table has about 540,000 distinct CDR3 sequences, approximately 31% seen once; the top ten hold 4.5% to 7.5%. What was sequenced was blood. These receptors all come from a girl under 18 with multiple sclerosis. CDR3s include the opening cysteine and the closing phenylalanine or tryptophan. The D gene is left open where the match is weak. The listing skips clone size in some rows; elsewhere it reads once, few, many or a size class.

abundance: -
d_gene: -
j_gene: TRBJ1-2
v_gene: TRBV7-2
len: 20
CDR3nt: TGTGCCAGCAGCCCTAGGGGCCAGTGGGGCGAGAAGGGTCTGAGCTATGGCTACACCTTC
CDR3aa: CASSPRGQWGEKGLSYGYTF

abundance: -
d_gene: -
j_gene: TRBJ1-5
v_gene: TRBV28
len: 18
CDR3nt: TGTGCCAGCAGTTTATCTAAACGGGACACTTGGAGCAATCAGCCCCAGCATTTT
CDR3aa: CASSLSKRDTWSNQPQHF

abundance: -
d_gene: -
j_gene: TRBJ2-1
v_gene: TRBV20-1
len: 14
CDR3nt: TGCAGTGCTAGAGATGGAGGGTCCTACAATGAGCAGTTCTTC
CDR3aa: CSARDGGSYNEQFF

abundance: -
d_gene: -
j_gene: TRBJ2-3
v_gene: TRBV27
len: 17
CDR3nt: TGTGTCAGCAGTTTATCGACTGGGGCGGTTAGCACAGATACGCAGTATTTT
CDR3aa: CVSSLSTGAVSTDTQYF

abundance: -
d_gene: -
j_gene: TRBJ1-1
v_gene: TRBV20-1
len: 15
CDR3nt: TGCAGTGCTAGAGACCCCAGCAGGGGTGAGACTGAAGCTTTCTTT
CDR3aa: CSARDPSRGETEAFF

abundance: few
d_gene: -
j_gene: TRBJ1-2
v_gene: TRBV10-3
len: 14
CDR3nt: TGTGCCATCAGTGAGTCGGACAGTCCCTATGGCTACACCTTC
CDR3aa: CAISESDSPYGYTF

abundance: few
d_gene: -
j_gene: TRBJ2-1
v_gene: TRBV2
len: 10
CDR3nt: TGTGCCAGCAGGGCCAATGAGCAGTTCTTC
CDR3aa: CASRANEQFF

abundance: -
d_gene: -
j_gene: TRBJ1-4
v_gene: TRBV20-1
len: 14
CDR3nt: TGCAGTGCTAGGAGGGTATCAACTAATGAAAAACTGTTTTTT
CDR3aa: CSARRVSTNEKLFF

abundance: many
d_gene: TRBD1
j_gene: TRBJ2-5
v_gene: TRBV11-2
len: 15
CDR3nt: TGTGCCAGCAGCTTAGATTGGGACAGGGAAGAGACCCAGTACTTC
CDR3aa: CASSLDWDREETQYF

abundance: many
d_gene: -
j_gene: TRBJ2-5
v_gene: TRBV5-1
len: 13
CDR3nt: TGTGCCAGCAGCTTTCGGGGGCAAGAGACCCAGTACTTC
CDR3aa: CASSFRGQETQYF

abundance: few
d_gene: -
j_gene: TRBJ2-7
v_gene: TRBV21-1
len: 15
CDR3nt: TGTGCCAGCAGCAAAGAGGTACAGGGGTCCTACGAGCAGTACTTC
CDR3aa: CASSKEVQGSYEQYF

abundance: -
d_gene: -
j_gene: TRBJ1-4
v_gene: TRBV5-1
len: 16
CDR3nt: TGCGCCAGCAGCTTCGATGGCAGGACGACTAATGAAAAACTGTTTTTT
CDR3aa: CASSFDGRTTNEKLFF

abundance: -
d_gene: -
j_gene: TRBJ2-5
v_gene: TRBV2
len: 15
CDR3nt: TGTGCCAGCAGTGAAACTAGATTGGGGCAAGAGACCCAGTACTTC
CDR3aa: CASSETRLGQETQYF

abundance: few
d_gene: -
j_gene: TRBJ2-3
v_gene: TRBV2
len: 12
CDR3nt: TGTGCCAGCAGGCTCCATCCAGATACGCAGTATTTT
CDR3aa: CASRLHPDTQYF

abundance: few
d_gene: TRBD1
j_gene: TRBJ2-3
v_gene: TRBV6-4
len: 13
CDR3nt: TGTGCCAGCAGTGACTTGGACAGGGATACGCAGTATTTT
CDR3aa: CASSDLDRDTQYF

abundance: few
d_gene: -
j_gene: TRBJ2-3
v_gene: TRBV5-1
len: 14
CDR3nt: TGCGCCAGCATCGAAGGCACTAGCACAGATACGCAGTATTTT
CDR3aa: CASIEGTSTDTQYF

abundance: -
d_gene: -
j_gene: TRBJ1-2
v_gene: TRBV12-3/TRBV12-4
len: 16
CDR3nt: TGTGCCAGCAGTTTAGGCTCTAGGGCCGGCAACTATGGCTACACCTTC
CDR3aa: CASSLGSRAGNYGYTF

abundance: -
d_gene: -
j_gene: TRBJ2-6
v_gene: TRBV3-1
len: 15
CDR3nt: TGTGCCAGCAGCCAATGGGGCAGGGGTGCGGCCGTCCTGACTTTC
CDR3aa: CASSQWGRGAAVLTF

abundance: -
d_gene: -
j_gene: TRBJ2-1
v_gene: TRBV3-1
len: 15
CDR3nt: TGTGCCAGCAGCCCCCGACCTCCGAGTACCGGTGAGCAGTTCTTC
CDR3aa: CASSPRPPSTGEQFF

abundance: -
d_gene: TRBD1
j_gene: TRBJ1-1
v_gene: TRBV12-3/TRBV12-4
len: 16
CDR3nt: TGTGCCAGCAGTCGTGACAGGGGAGGAGGGAACACTGAAGCTTTCTTT
CDR3aa: CASSRDRGGGNTEAFF

abundance: -
d_gene: -
j_gene: TRBJ1-1
v_gene: TRBV6-2/TRBV6-3
len: 11
CDR3nt: TGTGCCAGCAGCCAAGGCGCTGAAGCTTTCTTT
CDR3aa: CASSQGAEAFF

abundance: -
d_gene: -
j_gene: TRBJ2-3
v_gene: TRBV7-2
len: 12
CDR3nt: TGTGCCAGCAGCTCCGGGACTTATACGCAGTATTTT
CDR3aa: CASSSGTYTQYF

abundance: -
d_gene: -
j_gene: TRBJ2-7
v_gene: TRBV20-1
len: 17
CDR3nt: TGCAGTACTTACGGCCCGATGTGGGGAGACAATTCCAATGAGCAGTACTTC
CDR3aa: CSTYGPMWGDNSNEQYF

abundance: few
d_gene: -
j_gene: TRBJ2-1
v_gene: TRBV5-1
len: 17
CDR3nt: TGCGCCAGCAGCTGGAGGCGTTTTGGGACGAACTACAATGAGCAGTTCTTC
CDR3aa: CASSWRRFGTNYNEQFF